The 17 T cell receptor beta chains reported below all come from one sample, sequenced in a study of blood T cells in healthy people across ages. PCR was performed a second time for about 7 to 12 cycles using a sample-barcoded 5' primer and a J-beta primer mix. Each CDR3 protein is one row after TCRdb ran MiXCR on the 5' RACE reads. The data show about 930,000 distinct CDR3 sequences, around 29% seen once. These data were also filed under a second study, of T cells of mothers and their children.

Specimen: blood. The receptors stem from a woman aged 40 to 49 in good health.

The rearrangement links TRBV20-1 to TRBJ2-4; D is undetermined. The V and J ends lost 0 bases and 1 base respectively, with 10 bases between them. Per germline, CDR1 DFQATT and CDR2 SNEGSKA (reference sequence). The CDR3 runs 15 residues. CDR3 bases: TGCAGTGCTAGAGATCTGGGCCCTGCCAAAAACATTCAGTACTTC. Protein product: CSARDLGPAKNIQYF.

The table lists this clonotype with a few counts. The junction shows a germline mismatch at one end, possibly a read error. The chain carries TRBV28 and TRBJ2-6; D is ambiguous. Germline V gene lookup returns CDR1 MDHEN and CDR2 SYDVKM. This CDR3 spans 15 amino acids. CDR3 in amino acids: CASSLQAFGANVLTF. As DNA, the CDR3 is TGCGCCAGCAGTTTGCAGGCTTTTGGGGCCAACGTCCTGACTTTC.

This clonotype was counted at least ten times. The chain recombines TRBV5-1 with TRBJ1-1, with 7 bases matching TRBD1. With 4 bases clipped from V and 4 bases from J, the junction kept 4 bases outside the gene matches. Germline CDR1 is SGHRS and CDR2 is YFSETQ. There are 13 residues in the CDR3. Here the CDR3 reads CASSQQGGTEAFF. CDR3 in DNA: TGCGCCAGCAGCCAGCAGGGGGGCACTGAAGCTTTCTTT.

This clonotype was picked up many times. The genes are TRBV28 and TRBJ2-4; 7 nucleotides agree with TRBD1. The CDR3 has 13 residues. V shed 11 bases, J shed 9 bases, and the junction held 13 bases outside the gene matches. CDR1 and CDR2 (germline): MDHEN, SYDVKM. The CDR3 DNA is TGTGCCTCCCGACAGGGTGGGCTGACCATTCAGTACTTC. It specifies CASRQGGLTIQYF.

This clonotype was detected ten times or more. This sequence joins TRBV6-1 and TRBJ1-2; D uncertain. Germline CDR1 and CDR2: MNHNS and SASEGT. V was pared by 4 bases and J by 3 bases, with 15 bases between. CDR3 length: 15 amino acids. The CDR3 is CASSADEGWDYGYTF. The CDR3 nucleotides read TGTGCCAGCAGTGCAGATGAGGGTTGGGACTATGGCTACACCTTC.

This chain uses TRBV18 with TRBJ2-1; 9 bases match TRBD1. Germline CDR1 and CDR2: KGHSH and LQKENI. This CDR3 contains 14 residues. The V segment lost 4 bases and the J segment 8 bases; nucleotides outside the gene matches: 6. Here the CDR3 DNA reads TGTGCCAGCTCACGCGGGACAGGGAGGTATGAGCAGTTCTTC. This encodes CASSRGTGRYEQFF.

This clonotype was found a few times. A much larger clone lies one base from this, so it may be a read error. V gene TRBV7-9 combines with J gene TRBJ2-1, with 7 bases aligning to TRBD2. The J call may be mistaken, given a closer DNA end match to TRBJ2-7. Germline CDR1 reads SEHNR; CDR2 reads FQNEAQ (reference sequence). This CDR3 has 15 amino acids. The CDR3 nucleotides are TGTGCCAGCAGCTTCGGGGGGAGCTCCTACAATGAGCAGTACTTC. Its protein is CASSFGGSSYNEQYF.

The CDR3 DNA follows: TGCGCCAGCAGCCAAGGCGGGAGCGGGGTCGACGAGCAGTACTTC. It is translated as CASSQGGSGVDEQYF. The rearrangement joins TRBV4-3 to TRBJ2-7; 7 nucleotides match TRBD2. The CDR3 has 15 amino acids. Germline CDR1 reads LGHNA; CDR2 reads YSLEER. After removal of 1 base from V and 5 bases from J, the junction contained 8 bases not matched to a gene.

The chain couples TRBV20-1 to TRBJ2-5; no firm D call. This CDR3 has 13 amino acids. V gave up 6 bases and J gave up 3 bases, with 14 bases separating them. Looked up from germline, CDR1 is DFQATT and CDR2 is SNEGSKA (reference sequence). The CDR3 bases are TGCAGTGCCAAGTCACCACAAAAAGAGACCCAGTACTTC. Protein: CSAKSPQKETQYF.

This clonotype was recorded many times. The rearrangement links TRBV11-2 to TRBJ1-2; TRBD1 is a possible D gene (6 bases). Germline assignment: CDR1 SGHAT and CDR2 FQNNGV. The CDR3 has 16 amino acids. V was cut by 5 bases and J by 1 base, with 17 bases left in between. The CDR3 sequence: CASSPPLQGLNYGYTF. The CDR3 nucleotides read TGTGCCAGCAGCCCGCCTTTACAGGGCCTTAACTATGGCTACACCTTC.

As for this clonotype: This could be a read error, since a much larger clone is one nucleotide away. The genes are TRBV28 and TRBJ2-5; 15 bases line up with TRBD2. The closer fit of TRBJ2-1 to the DNA end suggests the J call may be wrong. The CDR3 contains 19 residues. Germline values: CDR1 MDHEN, CDR2 SYDVKM. The CDR3 reads CASSPGTSGGPLYQETQFF. The CDR3 region has the DNA TGTGCCAGCAGTCCGGGGACTAGCGGGGGGCCTTTGTACCAAGAGACCCAGTTCTTC.

The CDR3 nucleotides are TGTGCCAGCAGTTACACTGGAGGGGGTGATGAGCAGTTCTTC. Its translation is CASSYTGGGDEQFF. The rearrangement joins TRBV6-5 to TRBJ2-1; TRBD1 or TRBD2 may be the D gene (6 bases each). Trimming removed 2 bases from V and 8 bases from J, with 13 bases in between. The CDR3 is 14 amino acids. The germline V gene encodes CDR1 MNHEY and CDR2 SVGAGI.

This clonotype has a count of ten or more. The V and J genes are TRBV7-2 and TRBJ2-7; D is ambiguous. The CDR3 extends over 13 amino acids. V was cut by 4 bases and J by 5 bases, with 12 bases left in between. CDR1 SGHTA and CDR2 FQGNSA come from the germline V gene. The CDR3 DNA reads as TGTGCCAGCAGCTACGGCCCCGCAAACGAGCAGTACTTC. Amino acids: CASSYGPANEQYF.

The chain joins TRBV6-1 to TRBJ2-3, with D unresolved. The CDR3 is 15 amino acids. Germline CDR1 is MNHNS and CDR2 is SASEGT. V was trimmed by 4 bases and J by 1 base, leaving 12 bases between them. The CDR3 DNA reads as TGTGCCAGCAGTGGGACCCGGTGGGGCACAGATACGCAGTATTTT. The encoded protein is CASSGTRWGTDTQYF.

This clonotype was counted ten times or more. The chain links TRBV20-1 to TRBJ1-2, with TRBD1 as a possible D gene (6 bases). This CDR3 spans 15 amino acids. Trimming removed 2 bases at V and 3 bases at J, with 16 bases between. Germline loops: CDR1 DFQATT, CDR2 SNEGSKA (reference sequence). In DNA, the CDR3 is TGCAGTGCTAGACCCGGGGGGGCCTCATACTATGGCTACACCTTC. It encodes CSARPGGASYYGYTF.

This clonotype was counted between two and nine times. This chain uses TRBV11-2 with TRBJ2-6; 10 bases align to TRBD2. V trimming: 5 bases; J trimming: 4 bases; junction bases outside the gene matches: 5. CDR1 is SGHAT and CDR2 is FQNNGV in the germline V gene. The CDR3 is made up of 16 amino acids. CDR3 sequence reads: CASSLGLAVGANVLTF. CDR3 DNA sequence: TGTGCCAGCAGCCTCGGACTAGCGGTAGGGGCCAACGTCCTGACTTTC.

V usage is TRBV7-2 and J usage is TRBJ1-2, with unresolved D. The CDR3 is 14 residues long. V was trimmed by 1 base and J by 4 bases, leaving 10 bases between them. The germline V gene has CDR1 SGHTA and CDR2 FQGNSA. The CDR3 sequence is CASSLVGRSYGYTF. The CDR3 DNA is TGTGCCAGCAGCTTAGTTGGTAGATCCTATGGCTACACCTTC. The variable domain in full, with the rest retrieved from reference TRBV7-2 and TRBJ1-2, is GAGVSQSPSNKVTEKGKDVELRCDPISGHTALYWYRQSLGQGLEFLIYFQGNSAPDKSGLPSDRFSAERTGGSVSTLTIQRTQQEDSAVYLCASSLVGRSYGYTFGSGTRLTVV.